The 2 T cell receptor beta chains below all came from one sample that was sequenced in a study of cytomegalovirus exposure and HLA in healthy donors. Use of 60 Vbeta and 13 Jbeta primers characterized the PCR. The data were produced by immunoSEQ multiplex PCR, yet TCRdb's version contains in-frame clones alone and is incomplete. Here the sample spans roughly 140,000 clones, about three quarters being singletons. Sequencing was performed on PBMCs. Receptor source: a man aged 40-49 years in good health and CMV-seropositive.

The chain is built from TRBV29-1 and TRBJ2-2, with TRBD2 matching 8 bases. This CDR3 is built from 14 residues. Germline V gene lookup returns CDR1 SQVTM and CDR2 ANQGSEA. V shed 4 bases and J 7 bases; nucleotides not matched to a gene: 8. DNA for the CDR3: TGCAGCGTTGTGGCGAGCGGGAGAGTCGGGGAGCTGTTTTTT. It specifies CSVVASGRVGELFF.

V and J are TRBV4-2 and TRBJ1-2, with D tentatively TRBD1 (6 bases). This CDR3 spans 15 amino acids. Between the trimmed V and J ends, which lost 2 bases and 3 bases, there was a span of 13 bases. CDR1 and CDR2 from the germline V gene are LGHNA and YNFKEQ. In DNA form, the CDR3 reads TGTGCCAGCAGCCAACAGGGACAAGGAGACTATGGCTACACCTTC. Protein: CASSQQGQGDYGYTF.